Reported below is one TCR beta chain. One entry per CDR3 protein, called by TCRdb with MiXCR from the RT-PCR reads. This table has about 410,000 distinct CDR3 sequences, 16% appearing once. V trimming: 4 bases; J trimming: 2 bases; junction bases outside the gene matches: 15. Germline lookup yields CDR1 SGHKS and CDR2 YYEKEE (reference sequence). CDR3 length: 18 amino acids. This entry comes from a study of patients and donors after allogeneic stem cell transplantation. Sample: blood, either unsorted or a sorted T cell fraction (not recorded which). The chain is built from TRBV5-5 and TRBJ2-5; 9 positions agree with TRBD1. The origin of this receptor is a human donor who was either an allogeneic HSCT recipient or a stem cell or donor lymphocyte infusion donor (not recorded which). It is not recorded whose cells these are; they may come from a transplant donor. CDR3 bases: TGTGCCAGCAGCCCTTTTACGACAGGGGGAGGAGGACAAGAGACCCAGTACTTC. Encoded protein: CASSPFTTGGGGQETQYF.